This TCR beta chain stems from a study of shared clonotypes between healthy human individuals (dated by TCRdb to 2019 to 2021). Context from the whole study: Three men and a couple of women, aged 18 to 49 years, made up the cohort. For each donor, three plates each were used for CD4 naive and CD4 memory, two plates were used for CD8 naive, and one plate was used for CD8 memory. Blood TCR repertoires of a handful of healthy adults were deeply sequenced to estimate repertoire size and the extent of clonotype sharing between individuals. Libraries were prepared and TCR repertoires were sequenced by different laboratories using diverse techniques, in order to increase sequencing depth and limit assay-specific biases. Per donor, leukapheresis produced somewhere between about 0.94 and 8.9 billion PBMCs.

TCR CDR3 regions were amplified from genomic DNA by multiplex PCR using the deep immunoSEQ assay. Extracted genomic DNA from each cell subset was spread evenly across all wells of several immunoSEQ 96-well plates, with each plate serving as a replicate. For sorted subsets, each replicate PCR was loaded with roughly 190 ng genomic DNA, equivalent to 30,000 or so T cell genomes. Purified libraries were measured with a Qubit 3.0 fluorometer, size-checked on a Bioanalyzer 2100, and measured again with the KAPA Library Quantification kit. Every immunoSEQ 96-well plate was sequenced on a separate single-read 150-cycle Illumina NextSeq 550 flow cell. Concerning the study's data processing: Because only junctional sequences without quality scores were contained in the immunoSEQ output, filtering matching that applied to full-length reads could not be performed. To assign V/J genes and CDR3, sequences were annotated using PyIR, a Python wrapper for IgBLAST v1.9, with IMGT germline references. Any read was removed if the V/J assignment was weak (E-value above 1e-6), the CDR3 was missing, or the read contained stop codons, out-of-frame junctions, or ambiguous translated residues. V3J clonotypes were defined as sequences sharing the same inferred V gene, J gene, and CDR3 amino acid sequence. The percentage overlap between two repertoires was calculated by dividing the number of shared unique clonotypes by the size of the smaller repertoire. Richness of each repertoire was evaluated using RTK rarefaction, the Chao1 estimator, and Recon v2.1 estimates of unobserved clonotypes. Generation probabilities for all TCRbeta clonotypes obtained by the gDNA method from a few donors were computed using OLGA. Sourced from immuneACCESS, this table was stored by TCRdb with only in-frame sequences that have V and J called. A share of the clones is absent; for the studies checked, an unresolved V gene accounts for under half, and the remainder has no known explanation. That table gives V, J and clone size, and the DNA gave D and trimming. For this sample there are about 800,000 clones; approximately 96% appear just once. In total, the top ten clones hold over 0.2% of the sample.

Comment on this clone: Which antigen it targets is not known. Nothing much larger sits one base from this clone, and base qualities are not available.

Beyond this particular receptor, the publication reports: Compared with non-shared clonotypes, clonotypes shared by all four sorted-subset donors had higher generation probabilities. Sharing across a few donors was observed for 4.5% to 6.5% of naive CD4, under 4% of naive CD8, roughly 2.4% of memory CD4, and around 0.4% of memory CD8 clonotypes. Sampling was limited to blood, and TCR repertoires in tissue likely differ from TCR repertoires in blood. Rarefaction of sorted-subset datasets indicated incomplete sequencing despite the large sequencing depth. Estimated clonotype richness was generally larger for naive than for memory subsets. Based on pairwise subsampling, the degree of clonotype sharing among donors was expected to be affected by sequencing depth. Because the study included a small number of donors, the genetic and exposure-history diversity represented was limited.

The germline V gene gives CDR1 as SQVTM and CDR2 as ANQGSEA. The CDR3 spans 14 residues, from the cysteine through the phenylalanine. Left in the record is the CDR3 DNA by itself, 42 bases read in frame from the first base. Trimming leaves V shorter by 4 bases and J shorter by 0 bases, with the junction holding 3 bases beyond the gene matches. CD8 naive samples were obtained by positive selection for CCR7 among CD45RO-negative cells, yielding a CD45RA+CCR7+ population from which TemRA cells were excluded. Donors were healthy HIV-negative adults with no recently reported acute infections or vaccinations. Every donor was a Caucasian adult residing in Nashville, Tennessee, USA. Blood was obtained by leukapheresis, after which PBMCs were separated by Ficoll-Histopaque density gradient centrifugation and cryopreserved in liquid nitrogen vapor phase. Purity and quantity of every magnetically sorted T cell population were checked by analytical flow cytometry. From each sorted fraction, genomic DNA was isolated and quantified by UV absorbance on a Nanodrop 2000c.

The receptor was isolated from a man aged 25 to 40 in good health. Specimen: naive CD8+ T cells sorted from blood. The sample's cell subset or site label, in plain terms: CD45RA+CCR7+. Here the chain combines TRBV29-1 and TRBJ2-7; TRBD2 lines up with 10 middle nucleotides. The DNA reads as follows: TGCAGCGTTGCGGGGACTAGCGTCTCCTACGAGCAGTACTTC. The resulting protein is CSVAGTSVSYEQYF.